This section outlines one TCR beta chain sequence together with its context. Its antigen is currently unknown. TCRdb keeps only in-frame clones here, not all; method: immunoSEQ multiplex PCR. The table lists fewer than 95,000 clones, over 90% of them singletons. These data originate in a study of graft-versus-host responses after intestinal transplantation. Study information: Recipients had transplants, and these were multivisceral, liver-intestinal, or isolated intestinal. Every one of the recipients received anti-thymocyte globulin induction and afterwards took tacrolimus and steroids for roughly 3 years.

Study-wide points: Early HvG declines after transplant were associated with peak circulating GvH clone levels.

Germline assignment: CDR1 SGHNT and CDR2 YYREEE (reference sequence). This CDR3 is 15 amino acids long. V was shortened by 0 bases and J by 0 bases, with 8 bases between the two germline ends. This receptor was obtained from a human donor who was the organ donor for an intestinal transplant. The J gene is TRBJ2-3, the V gene TRBV5-4; no clear D. The sample in question was unstimulated CD4+ T cells sorted from spleen or lymph node cells, obtained before transplant. CDR3 nucleotides: TGTGCCAGCAGCTTGGCGGGCGGTAGCACAGATACGCAGTATTTT. The encoded protein is CASSLAGGSTDTQYF. The full variable domain, completed using reference TRBV5-4 and TRBJ2-3, is ETGVTQSPTHLIKTRGQQVTLRCSSQSGHNTVSWYQQALGQGPQFIFQYYREEENGRGNFPPRFSGLQFPNYSSELNVNALELDDSALYLCASSLAGGSTDTQYFGPGTRLTVL.